This TCR beta chain was sequenced in a study of blood T cell repertoires in COVID-19 (dated by TCRdb to about 2020). Regarding the complete study: The collaborator samples originated in the United States, Italy and Spain and spanned the acute and convalescent phases of COVID-19. The material from the prospective study consisted of cDNA or gDNA derived from T cells, B-cell-depleted T cells, or PBMCs. The dataset comprised deeply sampled blood TCRbeta repertoires from subjects exposed to, actively infected with, or recovered from COVID-19. The repertoires were released in a freely available public database intended as a resource for research on the immune response to SARS-CoV-2. The samples were drawn from the first 160 participants of the ongoing ImmuneRACE study and from 950 to 1,500 subjects provided by 6 global collaborators. The sample metadata nearly always contained a de-identified subject ID, COVID-19 status, age in years and sex. Where available, HLA class I and class II types were obtained from metadata supplied by the sample provider rather than from assay-based typing. Study-wide findings and limitations: How much clinical and demographic metadata was included differed by source and by participant, and the metadata was provided uncurated.

For this chain, trimming is 4 bases at the V end and 4 bases at the J end, and the number of junction bases without a gene match is 7. CDR3 length: 16 amino acids, cysteine to phenylalanine. Here the CDR3 DNA is all that survives: 48 bases in frame from base 1. The germline V gene specifies SGHDN as CDR1 and FVKESK as CDR2. The immunoSEQ Assay, a bias-controlled multiplex PCR, was used to amplify TCRbeta CDR3 regions from genomic DNA. The study's own analysis went as follows. The number of nucleated cells in each sample was estimated from the amplification of reference gene primers within the assay. To quantify the absolute abundance of each unique TCRbeta CDR3 rearrangement, sequence reads were collapsed and filtered. Productive Simpson clonality was computed per sample as the square root of Simpson's diversity index over productive rearrangements. Here the immuneACCESS table is served through TCRdb, limited to in-frame sequences with V and J called. Missing clones are a known gap in these copies; in checked studies unresolved V genes cover under half, and the rest lacks a known reason. V and J calls and clone size are copied from that table; D and trimming were computed from the DNA. This sample comprises 100,000 to 120,000 clones, more than 70% of them detected only once. The ten largest make up roughly 8.9% of the sample.

Another Seattle source contributed samples from volunteer blood donors who had recovered from COVID-19. Collaborating institutions collected whole blood in K2EDTA tubes following their own protocols. Collaborator samples were shipped for TCRbeta analysis as frozen whole blood, isolated PBMCs, or DNA extracted from either sample type. Turning to this clone: Its antigen is still unknown. No much larger clonotype is one base removed from it; base qualities were not supplied.

The sample taken for sequencing was peripheral blood. This chain is built from TRBV14 and TRBJ1-6; 7 bases in the middle match TRBD1. The sequence was collected from a woman in her 70s who had recovered from COVID-19. Read as DNA, the sequence is TGTGCCAGCAGCCCACCCGGGACAGCGTATAATTCACCCCTCCACTTT. Protein translation: CASSPPGTAYNSPLHF.